This T cell receptor beta chain originates from a study of spatial heterogeneity in lung cancer. The time point is: sample taken at primary tumor resection. Sequencing covered unsorted whole RNA taken from tumor, nontumor lung or frozen PBMC. TCRdb passed the 5' RACE reads through MiXCR, listing each CDR3 protein once. Of fewer than 20,000 distinct CDR3 sequences in the sample, less than 7.5% are singletons; the top ten hold under 4.5%. This clonotype was seen at least ten times. The antigen is not known. This CDR3 region has 14 residues. Germline-derived CDR1 and CDR2 are KGHSH and LQKENI. Trimming pared 3 bases from V and 7 bases from J, leaving 15 bases between. The study's findings and limits: Expanded intratumoral alpha and beta TCR counts tracked tumor mutation counts.

The J gene is TRBJ1-2, the V gene TRBV18, with D unclear. The material was lung tumor tissue, obtained at surgery. The origin of this receptor is a female donor with early-stage non-small cell lung cancer. The CDR3, as DNA: TGTGCCAGCTCACCCACCGGGAGGGATGGTGGCTACACCTTC. This gives the protein CASSPTGRDGGYTF.